The following is a T cell receptor (beta chain) sequence with its context. This CDR3 has 16 residues. V lost 2 bases to trimming and J lost 5 bases, with 18 bases between them. Per germline, CDR1 SGHTA and CDR2 FQGNSA. This record comes from a study of blood T cell repertoires in COVID-19. Study overall: Acute-phase and convalescent COVID-19 samples originated in the United States, Italy and Spain.

The table came from immunoSEQ multiplex PCR; TCRdb's copy has only in-frame clones and leaves some out. Of more than 65,000 clones listed, around 90% are singletons. The rearrangement uses TRBV7-2 and TRBJ1-1, with D unclear. This clonotype was sampled from a man aged 55 to 70 with acute or convalescent COVID-19. Sequences were obtained from peripheral blood. In nucleotides, the CDR3 is TGTGCCAGCAGCTTAAGAGGACTGGGGTCGGGGACTGAAGCTTTCTTT. It translates to CASSLRGLGSGTEAFF.